Presented here are 23 T cell receptor beta chains from one specimen sequenced in a study of response to subunit inactivated influenza vaccine. TCRdb processed the RT-PCR reads anew with MiXCR; each CDR3 protein has one entry. This sample has fewer than 250,000 distinct CDR3 sequences, with approximately 14% found just once. The specimen was CD8+ T cells sorted from PBMCs, collected 5 days after vaccination. The origin of the receptors is a man aged 45-65 years who received an inactivated influenza vaccine.

The rearrangement joins TRBV10-1 to TRBJ2-1; 10 bases fit TRBD1. Unmatched junction bases numbered 5, after V lost 8 bases and J lost 7 bases. The CDR3 runs 13 residues. Germline values: CDR1 WNHNN, CDR2 SYGVQD (reference sequence). The CDR3 reads CASRRDRGNEQFF. The CDR3 DNA sequence: TGCGCCAGCCGTCGGGACAGGGGAAATGAGCAGTTCTTC.

In its sample, this clonotype was seen a few times. The genes are TRBV9 and TRBJ2-7; D ambiguous. The CDR3 loop spans 14 amino acids. Germline CDR1 is SGDLS and CDR2 is YYNGEE. The ends were cut back, 0 bases at V and 3 bases at J, with 10 bases in the middle. The CDR3 loop is CASSVGREIYEQYF. The CDR3 DNA sequence: TGTGCCAGCAGCGTAGGAAGGGAAATCTACGAGCAGTACTTC.

The V call is TRBV12-3 or TRBV12-4, the J call TRBJ2-1; a possible D gene is TRBD1 (6 bases). With 6 bases removed from V and 4 bases from J, the gap between germline ends came to 19 bases. The CDR3 length is 16 residues. The CDR3 reads CASSLTGSFPYNEQFF. The CDR3 DNA follows: TGTGCCAGCAGCCTGACAGGTTCCTTTCCGTACAATGAGCAGTTCTTC.

For this clonotype: Sequence at one end of the junction differs from germline and may be a read error. V usage is TRBV12-3 or TRBV12-4 and J usage is TRBJ2-5; D is perhaps TRBD1 (7 bases). There are 15 residues in the CDR3. CDR3: CASRLALGGTEAQYF. CDR3 DNA sequence: TGTGCCAGCAGATTAGCGCTTGGCGGGACAGAGGCCCAGTACTTC.

This clonotype was counted between two and nine times. DNA for the CDR3: TGTGCCAGCAGCATTCGGACTAGCGGCAATGAGCAGTTCTTC. This translates into CASSIRTSGNEQFF. The V call is TRBV7-8, the J call TRBJ2-1; 10 nucleotides line up with TRBD2. Germline V CDR1 and CDR2: SGHVS, FQNEAQ. The trim removed 5 bases at V and 6 bases at J, leaving 4 bases unmatched. The CDR3 spans 14 residues.

The table lists this clonotype with a few counts. The rearrangement links TRBV10-3 to TRBJ2-5; a possible D gene is TRBD2 (5 bases). CDR3 length: 14 amino acids. Germline V gene data show CDR1 as ENHRY and CDR2 as SYGVKD. V lost 2 bases, J lost 3 bases, and 10 bases lay in between. CDR3 bases: TGTGCCATCAGTGAGCCGAAACTAGAAGAGACCCAGTACTTC. Translating it yields CAISEPKLEETQYF.

This clonotype was observed a handful of times. J is TRBJ2-3 and V is TRBV27; D is possibly TRBD1 (5 bases). With 1 base removed from V and 0 bases from J, the gap between germline ends came to 20 bases. Germline V CDR1 and CDR2: MNHEY, SMNVEV (reference sequence). CDR3 length equals 19 residues. In DNA form, the CDR3 reads TGTGCCAGCAGTTTATATCTGGGAACAGGACCTGCCAGCACAGATACGCAGTATTTT. It is translated as CASSLYLGTGPASTDTQYF.

The chain employs TRBV6-2 or TRBV6-3 and TRBJ2-7, with TRBD2 matching 15 bases. The CDR3 runs 14 residues. CDR1 and CDR2 from the germline V gene are MNHEY and SVGEGT. V shed 5 bases, J shed 6 bases, and the junction held 2 bases outside the gene matches. As DNA, the CDR3 is TGTGCCAGCAGTGGACTAGCGGGAGGGCGCGAGCAGTACTTC. Encoded protein: CASSGLAGGREQYF.

This chain joins TRBV27 and TRBJ1-1; tentative D call: TRBD1 (5 bases). The CDR3 runs to 16 residues. Germline CDR1 MNHEY, CDR2 SMNVEV (reference sequence). Trimming stripped 2 bases from V and 5 bases from J, with 18 bases between. As DNA, the CDR3 is TGTGCCAGCAGTTTACAGGGTCTGGGCAGGGAAACTGAAGCTTTCTTT. It translates to CASSLQGLGRETEAFF.

The chain combines TRBV6-2 or TRBV6-3 with TRBJ2-7; 8 bases are shared with TRBD2. J lost 7 bases, V lost 0 bases, and 11 bases had no gene match. CDR1 is MNHEY, CDR2 SVGEGT, per germline. CDR3 length: 16 amino acids. The CDR3 DNA reads TGTGCCAGCAGTTACTCTCATGCAGCGGGAGCGGGGGAGCAGTACTTC. It is translated as CASSYSHAAGAGEQYF.

The rearrangement joins TRBV6-1 to TRBJ2-2; no clear D gene. V gave up 5 bases and J gave up 5 bases, with 9 bases separating them. This CDR3 region has 13 residues. CDR1 and CDR2 from the germline V gene are MNHNS and SASEGT. CDR3 sequence reads: CASSLNPTGELFF. The CDR3 coding sequence is TGTGCCAGCAGTCTCAACCCTACCGGGGAGCTGTTTTTT.

This clonotype showed up just a few times. The chain employs TRBV5-6 and TRBJ2-5, with D unresolved. Germline loops: CDR1 SGHDT, CDR2 YYEEEE. The CDR3 has 16 residues. V dropped 4 bases and J dropped 5 bases, with 21 bases sitting between them. This CDR3 reads CASSPHYGWGWETQYF. CDR3 coding DNA: TGTGCCAGCAGCCCCCATTACGGTTGGGGTTGGGAGACCCAGTACTTC. Filled out from reference TRBV5-6 and TRBJ2-5, the complete variable domain reads DAGVTQSPTHLIKTRGQQVTLRCSPKSGHDTVSWYQQALGQGPQFIFQYYEEEERQRGNFPDRFSGHQFPNYSSELNVNALLLGDSALYLCASSPHYGWGWETQYFGPGTRLLVL.

As concerns this clonotype: A much bigger clone sits one base away, suggesting this may be a read error. The V gene is TRBV13, the J gene TRBJ1-2; 8 bases are shared with TRBD1. V lost 5 bases and J lost 4; bases outside the gene matches: 9. This CDR3 is 15 amino acids long. The germline gives CDR1 PRHDT, CDR2 FYEKMQ (reference sequence). The CDR3 is CASSTVRQGFYGYTF. The CDR3 DNA sequence: TGTGCCAGCAGCACCGTTAGACAGGGGTTCTATGGCTACACCTTC.

The gene calls are TRBV6-2 or TRBV6-3 and TRBJ2-7, with 14 bases matching TRBD2. The CDR3 has 15 residues. Per the germline V gene, CDR1 is MNHEY and CDR2 is SVGEGT. V shed 4 bases, J shed 2 bases, and the junction held 1 base outside the gene matches. The CDR3 region is CASSLTSGGAYEQYF. The CDR3 bases are TGTGCCAGCAGTTTGACTAGCGGGGGGGCCTACGAGCAGTACTTC.

V is TRBV7-9 and J is TRBJ1-6; unclear D gene. Germline V gene sequence: CDR1 SEHNR, CDR2 FQNEAQ (reference sequence). Trimming stripped 5 bases from V and 10 bases from J, with 9 bases between. The CDR3 totals 12 residues. CDR3 amino acids: CASSPGESPLHF. DNA for the CDR3: TGTGCCAGCAGCCCAGGAGAATCACCCCTCCACTTT.

This clonotype came up a few times. The gene calls are TRBV6-9 and TRBJ2-3; D is perhaps TRBD1 or TRBD2 (5 bases each). The CDR3 extends over 18 amino acids. V shed 7 bases and J shed 6 bases, with 29 bases lying between them. Per the germline V gene, CDR1 is MNHGY and CDR2 is SVAAGI. The CDR3 protein is CASTTGPGTLLSSDTQYF. Here the CDR3 DNA reads TGTGCCAGCACGACGGGGCCAGGAACTTTGTTATCATCTGATACGCAGTATTTT.

There are a few counts of this clonotype. The chain links TRBV27 to TRBJ2-7, with a tentative D call TRBD2 (6 bases). The germline CDR1 and CDR2 sequences are MNHEY and SMNVEV (reference sequence). V lost 5 bases, J lost 3 bases, and 14 bases lay in between. The CDR3 runs to 14 residues. CDR3: CASSMGVGGYEQYF. CDR3 coding DNA: TGTGCCAGCAGTATGGGAGTGGGGGGCTACGAGCAGTACTTC.

The chain is built from TRBV6-2 or TRBV6-3 and TRBJ1-3, with D possibly matching TRBD1 (6 bases). Germline lookup yields CDR1 MNHEY and CDR2 SVGEGT. This CDR3 is 15 amino acids long. V lost 1 base and J lost 4, with 11 bases in between. The CDR3 region has the DNA TGTGCCAGCAGTTACTACCGGACAGCGGGAAACACCATATATTTT. This translates into CASSYYRTAGNTIYF.

V usage is TRBV20-1 and J usage is TRBJ2-7, with unresolved D. The CDR3 length is 10 residues. V shed 5 bases and J shed 6 bases, with 8 bases lying between them. Germline CDR1 is DFQATT and CDR2 is SNEGSKA (reference sequence). The CDR3 loop is CSAGDAEQYF. As DNA, the CDR3 is TGCAGTGCTGGCGACGCCGAGCAGTACTTC.

This clonotype was seen a few times. The genes are TRBV12-3 or TRBV12-4 and TRBJ2-2; D is ambiguous. The CDR3 totals 16 residues. With 3 bases removed from V and 0 bases from J, the gap between germline ends came to 11 bases. The CDR3 sequence: CASSFHSLANTGELFF. The CDR3 DNA reads TGTGCCAGCAGTTTCCACAGCCTCGCGAACACCGGGGAGCTGTTTTTT.

V is TRBV30 and J is TRBJ2-1, with 10 bases fitting TRBD2. Looked up from germline, CDR1 is GTSNPN and CDR2 is SVGIG (reference sequence). V dropped 6 bases and J dropped 9; count of bases not matched to a gene: 8. The CDR3 length is 13 residues. CDR3 loop: CACQGLASGEQFF. DNA of the CDR3: TGTGCCTGCCAGGGACTAGCGAGCGGTGAGCAGTTCTTC.

The chain is built from TRBV29-1 and TRBJ2-1, with D possibly called TRBD1 or TRBD2 (5 bases each). Germline V gene lookup returns CDR1 SQVTM and CDR2 ANQGSEA. V was shortened by 0 bases and J by 14 bases, with 14 bases between the two germline ends. This CDR3 region has 12 residues. CDR3 sequence reads: CSVEDNGASKFF. CDR3 DNA sequence: TGCAGCGTTGAAGATAACGGGGCGTCAAAGTTCTTC.

There are a few counts of this clonotype. This chain links TRBV27 with TRBJ2-6; D unclear. CDR3 length: 13 residues. Trimming left V 9 bases short and J 1 base short, with 7 bases between. Germline values: CDR1 MNHEY, CDR2 SMNVEV (reference sequence). The CDR3, as DNA: TGTGCCAGTCCTCTTTCTGGGGCCAACGTCCTGACTTTC. The encoded protein is CASPLSGANVLTF.